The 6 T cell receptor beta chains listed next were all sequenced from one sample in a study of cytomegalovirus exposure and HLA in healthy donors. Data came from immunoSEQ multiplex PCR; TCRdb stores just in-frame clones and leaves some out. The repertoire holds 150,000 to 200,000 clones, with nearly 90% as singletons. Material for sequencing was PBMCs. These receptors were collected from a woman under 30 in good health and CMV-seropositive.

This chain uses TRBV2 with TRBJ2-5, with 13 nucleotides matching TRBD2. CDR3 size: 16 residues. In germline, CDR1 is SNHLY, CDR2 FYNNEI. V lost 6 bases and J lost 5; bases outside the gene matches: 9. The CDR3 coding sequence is TGTGCCAGCAGCGCTGGGACTAGCGGGATGTTGGAGACCCAGTACTTC. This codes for CASSAGTSGMLETQYF.

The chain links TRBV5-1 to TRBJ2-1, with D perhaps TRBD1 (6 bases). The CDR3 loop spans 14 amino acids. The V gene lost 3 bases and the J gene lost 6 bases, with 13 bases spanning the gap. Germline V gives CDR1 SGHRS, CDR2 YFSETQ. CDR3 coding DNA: TGCGCCAGCAGCTCACGGGGACAAAGCAATGAGCAGTTCTTC. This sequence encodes CASSSRGQSNEQFF.

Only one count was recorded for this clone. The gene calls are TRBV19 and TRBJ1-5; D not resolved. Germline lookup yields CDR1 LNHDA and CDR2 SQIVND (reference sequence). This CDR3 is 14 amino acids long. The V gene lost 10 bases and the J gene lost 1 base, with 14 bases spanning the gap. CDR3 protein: CATKLGGSNQPQHF. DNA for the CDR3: TGTGCCACTAAACTCGGAGGGAGCAATCAGCCCCAGCATTTT.

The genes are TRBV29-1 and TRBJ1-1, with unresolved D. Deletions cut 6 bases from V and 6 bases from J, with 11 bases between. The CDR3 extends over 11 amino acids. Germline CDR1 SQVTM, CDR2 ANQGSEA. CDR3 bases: TGCAGCGTAGGGTGGGGAGCTGAAGCTTTCTTT. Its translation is CSVGWGAEAFF.

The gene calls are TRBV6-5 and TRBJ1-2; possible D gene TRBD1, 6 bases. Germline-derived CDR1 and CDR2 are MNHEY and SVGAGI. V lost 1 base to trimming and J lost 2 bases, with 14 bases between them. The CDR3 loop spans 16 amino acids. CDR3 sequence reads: CASSYYNRALNYGYTF. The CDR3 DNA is TGTGCCAGCAGTTACTACAACAGGGCATTAAACTATGGCTACACCTTC.

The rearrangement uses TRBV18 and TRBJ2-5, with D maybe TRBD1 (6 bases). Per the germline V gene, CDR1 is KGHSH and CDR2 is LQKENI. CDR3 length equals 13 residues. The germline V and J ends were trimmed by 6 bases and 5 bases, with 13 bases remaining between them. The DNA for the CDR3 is TGTGCCAGCTCCCCCGACAGGTCGGAGACCCAGTACTTC. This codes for CASSPDRSETQYF.